The rows below give T cell receptor beta chains drawn from one sample of a study of T-cell memory formation after mild COVID-19. From the 5' RACE reads, TCRdb called clonotypes with MiXCR, one entry per CDR3 protein. The table shows 350,000 to 500,000 distinct CDR3 sequences, with about a sixth occurring only once. The material sequenced was PBMCs or a T cell subset sorted from them (not recorded which). Receptor source: a man between 18 and 35 years old who had mild COVID-19 (a few samples of this study predate the infection). Cell type and time point are not known. The CDR3 runs from the conserved cysteine through the conserved F or W. D genes are given only for firm matches. Clone size is given for some rows only: seen once, a few or many times, or a class if the clone is expanded.

V gene	D gene	J gene	clone size	CDR3 protein	CDR3 DNA
TRBV3-1	NA	TRBJ1-3	many	CASSQETIGNTIYF	TGTGCCAGCAGCCAAGAAACGATTGGAAACACCATATATTTT
TRBV7-8	NA	TRBJ2-4	few	CASSLAANKNIQYF	TGTGCCAGCAGCTTAGCAGCGAACAAAAACATTCAGTACTTC
TRBV30	NA	TRBJ2-7	NA	CAWSVLRREQYF	TGTGCCTGGAGTGTACTCAGACGCGAGCAGTACTTC
TRBV20-1	NA	TRBJ1-3	few	CSARGEGNTIYF	TGCAGTGCTAGAGGAGAGGGAAACACCATATATTTT
TRBV6-5	NA	TRBJ1-1	few	CASSYRIGVTEAFF	TGTGCCAGCAGTTATCGAATCGGGGTCACTGAAGCTTTCTTT
TRBV6-4	NA	TRBJ2-4	NA	CASSGIEWDSKNIQYF	TGTGCCAGCAGTGGTATCGAGTGGGACTCCAAAAACATTCAGTACTTC
TRBV5-1	NA	TRBJ1-1	NA	CASGYQAESEAFF	TGCGCCAGCGGCTATCAGGCAGAGTCTGAAGCTTTCTTT
TRBV20-1	TRBD2	TRBJ2-3	NA	CSARGGSGGDTQYF	TGCAGTGCTAGAGGAGGTAGCGGGGGGGATACGCAGTATTTT
TRBV12-3/TRBV12-4	TRBD2	TRBJ2-2	NA	CAAAGGPTGELFF	TGTGCCGCCGCGGGGGGGCCCACCGGGGAGCTGTTTTTT
TRBV3-1	NA	TRBJ2-1	NA	CASSNSYNEQFF	TGTGCCAGCAGCAACTCCTACAATGAGCAGTTCTTC
TRBV4-2	NA	TRBJ1-2	NA	CASSVGVNYGYTF	TGTGCCAGCAGCGTTGGGGTTAACTATGGCTACACCTTC
TRBV4-3	TRBD2	TRBJ2-1	NA	CASSQVRPRGGRYNEQFF	TGCGCCAGCAGCCAAGTCCGTCCGCGGGGGGGCCGTTACAATGAGCAGTTCTTC
TRBV20-1	NA	TRBJ1-5	NA	CSATSQPRAGQPQHF	TGCAGTGCTACCTCTCAGCCCAGGGCGGGTCAGCCCCAGCATTTT
TRBV3-1	NA	TRBJ2-4	few	CASSQWRDENIQYF	TGTGCCAGCAGCCAATGGAGGGACGAAAACATTCAGTACTTC
TRBV24-1	NA	TRBJ2-1	NA	CATSDFSDNEQFF	TGTGCCACCAGTGATTTTTCTGACAATGAGCAGTTCTTC
TRBV10-3	NA	TRBJ1-6	few	CAISSGDSPLHF	TGTGCCATCAGTTCAGGGGACTCACCCCTCCACTTT
TRBV7-9	NA	TRBJ2-3	NA	CASSLRPSRVRWDTQYF	TGTGCCAGCAGCTTACGCCCCTCCAGGGTTCGTTGGGATACGCAGTATTTT
TRBV6-2/TRBV6-3	NA	TRBJ2-3	NA	CASSYGRSDTQYF	TGTGCCAGCAGTTACGGAAGGTCAGATACGCAGTATTTT
TRBV29-1	NA	TRBJ1-1	few	CSVEEGAAFF	TGCAGCGTTGAAGAGGGAGCAGCTTTCTTT
TRBV7-9	NA	TRBJ2-1	NA	CASSLAMRAEQFF	TGTGCCAGCAGCTTAGCGATGCGGGCGGAGCAGTTCTTC
TRBV5-1	NA	TRBJ2-3	NA	CASSTTPGADTQYF	TGCGCCAGCTCGACGACCCCTGGGGCAGATACGCAGTATTTT
TRBV20-1	NA	TRBJ1-3	NA	CSAMIGSGNTIYF	TGCAGTGCTATGATTGGCTCTGGAAACACCATATATTTT
TRBV10-3	NA	TRBJ1-4	NA	CATRDGPNEKLFF	TGTGCCACCCGGGACGGCCCGAATGAAAAACTGTTTTTT
TRBV11-2	NA	TRBJ2-7	few	CASSLSTVPYEQYF	TGTGCCAGCAGCTTATCTACAGTCCCCTACGAGCAGTACTTC
TRBV11-2	NA	TRBJ1-2	NA	CASSCTAVKYGYTF	TGTGCCAGCAGTTGTACAGCGGTTAAATATGGCTACACCTTC
TRBV5-1	NA	TRBJ1-1	many	CASSLKGVSTEAFF	TGCGCCAGCAGCTTAAAGGGGGTAAGCACTGAAGCTTTCTTT
TRBV15	TRBD1	TRBJ1-1	few	CATSTDGTVGNTEAFF	TGTGCCACCAGCACCGACGGGACAGTTGGGAACACTGAAGCTTTCTTT
TRBV7-2	TRBD1	TRBJ1-2	few	CASSFKQGRYGYTF	TGTGCCAGCAGCTTTAAACAGGGGAGGTATGGCTACACCTTC
TRBV12-3/TRBV12-4	NA	TRBJ1-3	NA	CASQSFAGNTIYF	TGTGCCAGCCAAAGCTTCGCTGGAAACACCATATATTTT
TRBV9	TRBD1	TRBJ1-2	many	CASSVQGNYGYTF	TGTGCCAGCAGTGTACAGGGGAACTATGGCTACACCTTC
TRBV29-1	NA	TRBJ2-3	few	CSVVLGAGDTQYF	TGCAGCGTTGTGTTAGGAGCAGGAGATACGCAGTATTTT
TRBV12-3/TRBV12-4	TRBD1	TRBJ1-5	NA	CARSLGQGWSRPQHF	TGTGCCAGAAGTCTCGGACAGGGATGGAGTCGGCCCCAGCATTTT
TRBV5-5	TRBD1	TRBJ2-3	NA	CASSTTGGVDTQYF	TGTGCCAGCAGCACAACAGGGGGAGTAGATACGCAGTATTTT
TRBV7-6	NA	TRBJ2-5	NA	CASSLVIGRAQETQYF	TGTGCCAGCAGCTTAGTAATTGGGCGGGCCCAAGAGACCCAGTACTTC
TRBV7-2	NA	TRBJ1-3	NA	CASSLVASGNTIYF	TGTGCCAGCAGCTTAGTAGCCTCTGGAAACACCATATATTTT
TRBV30	TRBD1	TRBJ2-1	many	CAWRSRDSNEQFF	TGTGCCTGGAGATCCCGGGACAGTAATGAGCAGTTCTTC
TRBV5-1	NA	TRBJ2-1	many	CASSLESSYNEQFF	TGCGCCAGCAGCTTGGAAAGCTCCTACAATGAGCAGTTCTTC
TRBV5-1	TRBD2	TRBJ2-3	many	CASSPLAGGPDTQYF	TGCGCCAGCAGTCCCCTAGCGGGGGGCCCAGATACGCAGTATTTT
TRBV20-1	NA	TRBJ2-3	NA	CSARIPRRRVDTQYF	TGCAGTGCTAGGATCCCACGGAGGAGGGTAGATACGCAGTATTTT
TRBV19	NA	TRBJ2-1	NA	CASSTTLPGMNEQFF	TGTGCCAGTAGTACCACCCTTCCGGGGATGAATGAGCAGTTCTTC
TRBV4-1	NA	TRBJ1-5	NA	CASSQDVLGVNQPQHF	TGCGCCAGCAGCCAAGATGTCCTGGGGGTCAATCAGCCCCAGCATTTT